This TCR beta chain was recorded in a study of chemoradiotherapy in HPV16-positive cancers. Concerning this clone itself: The antigen remains unidentified.

Generated by immunoSEQ multiplex PCR, the TCRdb table keeps only in-frame clones and is missing some. The profile covers 35,000 to 45,000 clones, with more than 75% appearing a single time and 5.2% taken by the ten largest. Overall study results and limits: Better recurrence-free survival went with HPV-responsive T-cell expansion in HPV16-positive patients. During treatment, candidate HPV-specific clones and E7-related motifs expanded in tumor. Only two HPV16-positive patients supplied the functional HPV-specificity definition.

The source material was blood, sampled from a patient who underwent chemoradiotherapy. The TCR sequence derives from a human donor with HPV-associated anogenital cancer.

Here the CDR3 DNA reads TGTGCCAGTAGTCCCACAGGCCTGAACACTGAAGCTTTCTTT. Encoded protein: CASSPTGLNTEAFF. The J gene is TRBJ1-1, the V gene TRBV19; a weak D match, TRBD1 (5 bases). Looked up from germline, CDR1 is LNHDA and CDR2 is SQIVND (reference sequence). The V and J ends lost 5 bases and 0 bases respectively, with 10 bases between them. There are 14 residues in the CDR3.